The 32 T cell receptor beta chains below come from one sample, sequenced in a study of cytomegalovirus exposure and HLA in healthy donors. The PCR contained 60 Vbeta and 13 Jbeta primers. Generated by immunoSEQ multiplex PCR, the TCRdb table keeps only in-frame clones and is missing some. This table has around 200,000 clones, approximately 82% appearing once. The specimen sequenced was PBMCs. The receptors derive from a girl aged 2-15 years in good health and CMV-seropositive.

This clone has only one observation. The DNA for the CDR3 is TGCGCCAGCAGCTTCGACGGTAGCGGGAGGGCCTCCGGGGAGCTGTTTTTT. This translates into CASSFDGSGRASGELFF. V is TRBV5-1 and J is TRBJ2-2; TRBD2 agrees at 11 bases. The germline gives CDR1 SGHRS, CDR2 YFSETQ. After removal of 2 bases from V and 6 bases from J, the junction contained 9 bases not matched to a gene. This CDR3 region has 17 residues.

This clone was found a few times. This sequence joins TRBV28 and TRBJ2-7, with D possibly matching TRBD1 (7 bases). The CDR3 consists of 16 residues. Germline loops: CDR1 MDHEN, CDR2 SYDVKM. V was shortened by 5 bases and J by 4 bases, with 21 bases between the two germline ends. The CDR3: CASSEGGDRVYYEQYF. CDR3 nucleotide sequence: TGTGCCAGCAGTGAGGGGGGCGACAGGGTCTATTACGAGCAGTACTTC.

The chain employs TRBV15 and TRBJ1-5, with 7 bases aligning to TRBD1. V lost 5 bases, J lost 3 bases, and 7 bases stayed unmatched. The CDR3 runs to 15 residues. Germline V lookup: CDR1 LNHNV, CDR2 YYDKDF (reference sequence). The CDR3 coding sequence is TGTGCCACCAGCGCCGAACAGGGGTTCAATCAGCCCCAGCATTTT. This encodes CATSAEQGFNQPQHF.

This clone was counted a few times. This chain joins TRBV6-4 and TRBJ2-6, with 7 bases matching TRBD1. Germline-derived CDR1 and CDR2 are MRHNA and SNTAGT. The CDR3 totals 18 residues. Trimming cost V 2 bases and J 0 bases; bases outside gene matches: 7. The CDR3 reads CASSDQAGGGSGANVLTF. The CDR3 region has the DNA TGTGCCAGCAGTGACCAGGCAGGGGGTGGCTCTGGGGCCAACGTCCTGACTTTC.

Note on this clone: At one of its ends the junction is not consistent with the germline gene, which may arise from a read error. J is TRBJ1-1 and V is TRBV10-3; D not resolved. CDR1 and CDR2 from the germline V gene are ENHRY and SYGVKD. The CDR3 sequence is 11 residues long. The DNA of the CDR3 is TGTGCCATCACGAATGGTCCGCGCGTAATCTTT. Translation gives CAITNGPRVIF.

This clone was picked up a small number of times. CDR3 in amino acids: CASSEWGGEQFF. CDR3 nucleotides: TGTGCCAGCAGTGAATGGGGCGGTGAGCAGTTCTTC. The chain uses TRBV6-1 and TRBJ2-1, with a tentative D call TRBD1 (5 bases). This CDR3 comprises 12 residues. Trimming removed 2 bases at V and 9 bases at J, with 8 bases between. Per germline, CDR1 MNHNS and CDR2 SASEGT.

This clone appeared a single time. The rearrangement links TRBV2 to TRBJ2-2; 10 bases line up with TRBD1. Germline lookup yields CDR1 SNHLY and CDR2 FYNNEI. The CDR3 is 15 residues long. J was trimmed by 6 bases and V by 2 bases; bases with no gene match: 3. The DNA of the CDR3 is TGTGCCAGCAGTGAATTAGGACAGGGGGCCGGGGAGCTGTTTTTT. Translating it yields CASSELGQGAGELFF.

The chain couples TRBV7-9 to TRBJ1-2, with TRBD1 identical over 10 bases. The CDR3 has 16 amino acids. From germline, CDR1 is SEHNR and CDR2 FQNEAQ (reference sequence). The ends lost 1 base at V and 7 bases at J; junction bases unmatched: 9. The CDR3 nucleotides are TGTGCCAGCAGCTTAGGTCCCGGACAGGGGGATGCTGGCTACACCTTC. Protein sequence: CASSLGPGQGDAGYTF.

The V gene is TRBV20-1, the J gene TRBJ1-2; a weak D match, TRBD1 (6 bases). Germline CDR1 is DFQATT and CDR2 is SNEGSKA (reference sequence). CDR3 length: 10 amino acids. V lost 3 bases to trimming and J lost 14 bases, with 13 bases between them. The CDR3 DNA sequence: TGCAGTGCTAGTAGGACAGTTCATACCTTC. Amino acids: CSASRTVHTF.

V is TRBV4-2 and J is TRBJ2-3; TRBD1 agrees at 9 bases. Trimming took 4 bases from V and 2 from J; bases not matched to a gene: 4. The CDR3 runs to 15 residues. Germline CDR1 is LGHNA and CDR2 is YNFKEQ. The CDR3 sequence is CASSPGQGSTDTQYF. The CDR3 region has the DNA TGTGCCAGCAGCCCGGGACAGGGCTCCACAGATACGCAGTATTTT.

V and J are TRBV7-6 and TRBJ1-6, with 8 nucleotides matching TRBD1. The V segment lost 3 bases and the J segment 5 bases; nucleotides outside the gene matches: 3. This CDR3 comprises 15 residues. Germline V gene sequence: CDR1 SGHVS, CDR2 FNYEAQ. The CDR3 DNA follows: TGTGCCAGCAGCTTGCAGGGGGCGGATAATTCACCCCTCCACTTT. This translates into CASSLQGADNSPLHF.

The chain is built from TRBV10-2 and TRBJ1-2, with TRBD1 identical over 8 bases. Per the germline V gene, CDR1 is WSHSY and CDR2 is SAAADI. The CDR3 has 17 amino acids. Trimming removed 8 bases from V and 5 bases from J; junction bases left unmatched: 19. CDR3 sequence: CASGGQASGALGYGYTF. As DNA, the CDR3 is TGCGCCAGCGGGGGACAGGCATCGGGGGCCCTAGGGTATGGCTACACCTTC.

Only a few counts were recorded for this clone. This rearrangement joins TRBV5-6 to TRBJ1-1; D gene unclear. V was clipped by 2 bases and J by 7 bases, with 12 bases between them. This CDR3 has 13 amino acids. Germline loops: CDR1 SGHDT, CDR2 YYEEEE. The CDR3 sequence is CASSFNYPGEAFF. CDR3 DNA sequence: TGTGCCAGCAGCTTTAACTACCCTGGTGAAGCTTTCTTT.

The CDR3 DNA follows: TGTGCCAAAAACGGGATCAAGGCAGATCCTCATCAGCCCCAGCATTTT. As protein: CAKNGIKADPHQPQHF. V gene TRBV2 combines with J gene TRBJ1-5; D gene ambiguous. Germline assignment: CDR1 SNHLY and CDR2 FYNNEI. Trimming took off 10 bases at V and 5 bases at J, with 24 bases between the two ends. The CDR3 extends over 16 amino acids.

This chain links TRBV6-1 with TRBJ2-3, with no clear D. The CDR3 is made up of 14 amino acids. V lost 6 bases to trimming and J lost 0 bases, with 10 bases between them. CDR1 is MNHNS, CDR2 SASEGT, per germline. In DNA, the CDR3 is TGTGCCAGCAGGCGAACCGTTAGCACAGATACGCAGTATTTT. This gives the protein CASRRTVSTDTQYF.

In its sample, this clone was seen once. V is TRBV13 and J is TRBJ2-3; D unclear. Germline V lookup: CDR1 PRHDT, CDR2 FYEKMQ (reference sequence). The ends were cut back, 0 bases at V and 7 bases at J, with 14 bases in the middle. This CDR3 has 15 amino acids. The CDR3 DNA reads as TGTGCCAGCAGCTTAGGGGCTATGAGCGCGTATACGCAGTATTTT. It codes for CASSLGAMSAYTQYF.

J is TRBJ1-2 and V is TRBV6-6, with TRBD1 matching 9 bases. Germline V gives CDR1 MNHNY, CDR2 SVGAGI (reference sequence). V dropped 6 bases and J dropped 8; count of bases not matched to a gene: 10. The length of the CDR3 is 14 residues. CDR3 sequence: CASSPTTGTGGYTF. CDR3 DNA sequence: TGTGCCAGCAGCCCGACCACCGGGACAGGGGGCTACACCTTC.

The chain combines TRBV16 with TRBJ2-7; D possibly corresponds to TRBD1 (6 bases). Deletions cut 6 bases from V and 6 bases from J, with 9 bases between. CDR3 size: 11 residues. Germline-derived CDR1 and CDR2 are KGHSY and FQNENV. CDR3 protein: CASSQGSEQYF. CDR3 bases: TGTGCCAGCAGTCAGGGGTCCGAGCAGTACTTC. The entire variable domain, with the rest obtained from reference TRBV16 and TRBJ2-7, is as follows: GEEVAQTPKHLVRGEGQKAKLYCAPIKGHSYVFWYQQVLKNEFKFLISFQNENVFDETGMPKERFSAKCLPNSPCSLEIQATKLEDSAVYFCASSQGSEQYFGPGTRLTVT.

The rearrangement uses TRBV19 and TRBJ2-7; 11 positions match TRBD2. V gave up 6 bases and J gave up 6 bases; unmatched junction bases: 10. CDR1 and CDR2 from the germline V gene are LNHDA and SQIVND (reference sequence). This CDR3 contains 15 residues. This CDR3 is CASSQGTSGFAEQYF. DNA of the CDR3: TGTGCCAGTAGCCAGGGGACTAGCGGATTTGCCGAGCAGTACTTC.

V and J are TRBV7-8 and TRBJ1-1; tentative D call: TRBD1 (5 bases). Germline V gene sequence: CDR1 SGHVS, CDR2 FQNEAQ. The length of the CDR3 is 14 residues. V shed 3 bases and J shed 12 bases, with 20 bases lying between them. CDR3 DNA: TGTGCCAGCAGCTTGACCCGGAACCCAGGGTCGACTTTCTTT. Protein sequence: CASSLTRNPGSTFF.

The table lists this clone with a few counts. V is TRBV5-4 and J is TRBJ2-6; 7 bases agree with TRBD2. Trimming removed 8 bases from V and 0 bases from J; junction bases left unmatched: 11. CDR1 SGHNT and CDR2 YYREEE come from the germline V gene (reference sequence). The CDR3 covers 17 residues. The CDR3 nucleotides read TGTGCCAGTCGGCGACTAGCTTTTAGCTCTGGGGCCAACGTCCTGACTTTC. Amino acid sequence: CASRRLAFSSGANVLTF.

The rearrangement links TRBV6-5 to TRBJ1-2; a possible D gene is TRBD1 (6 bases). This CDR3 has 15 amino acids. Germline V gene data show CDR1 as MNHEY and CDR2 as SVGAGI. Trimming left V 6 bases short and J 8 bases short, with 22 bases between. In DNA, the CDR3 is TGTGCCAGCAGGACCGGGGGGGCCTCCCCCAGGGGCTACACCTTC. This codes for CASRTGGASPRGYTF.

The genes are TRBV5-4 and TRBJ2-3, with D unresolved. The V and J ends lost 3 bases and 2 bases respectively, with 10 bases between them. CDR3 size: 14 residues. The germline V gene encodes CDR1 SGHNT and CDR2 YYREEE (reference sequence). The CDR3 loop reads CASSYDFFTDTQYF. CDR3 DNA sequence: TGTGCCAGCAGCTATGACTTCTTCACAGATACGCAGTATTTT.

This clone was counted only a few times. The rearrangement joins TRBV6-1 to TRBJ2-7; D remains ambiguous. The CDR3 is made up of 13 amino acids. CDR1 and CDR2 (germline): MNHNS, SASEGT. Trimming took 6 bases from V and 2 from J, leaving 11 bases between them. CDR3: CASRGPIPYEQYF. The CDR3 DNA reads TGTGCCAGCAGGGGCCCAATTCCCTACGAGCAGTACTTC.

The chain employs TRBV10-1 and TRBJ2-3; D is ambiguous. This CDR3 is built from 17 residues. The V end lost 0 bases, the J end lost 0 bases, and 13 bases lay between the germline ends. Germline V CDR1 and CDR2: WNHNN, SYGVQD (reference sequence). Here the CDR3 DNA reads TGCGCCAGCAGTGAGTCGGGCAGCCTTACTAGCACAGATACGCAGTATTTT. Amino acids: CASSESGSLTSTDTQYF.

The CDR3 sequence is CASSGGGTGGVGELFF. The CDR3 region has the DNA TGCGCCAGCAGCGGCGGGGGGACAGGGGGCGTCGGGGAGCTGTTTTTT. This rearrangement joins TRBV5-1 to TRBJ2-2; 12 positions match TRBD1. This CDR3 comprises 16 residues. J gave up 7 bases and V 4 bases, and 8 bases lay outside the gene matches. Germline CDR1 and CDR2: SGHRS and YFSETQ.

This chain connects TRBV18 to TRBJ2-7; TRBD2 agrees at 9 bases. Germline assignment: CDR1 KGHSH and CDR2 LQKENI. After removal of 6 bases from V and 4 bases from J, the junction contained 7 bases not matched to a gene. The CDR3 spans 14 residues. The CDR3 nucleotides read TGTGCCAGCTCCCCCGGGGCGGGAGGGTACGAGCAGTACTTC. It codes for CASSPGAGGYEQYF.

The chain combines TRBV6-1 with TRBJ1-4; no reliable D call. CDR1 is MNHNS and CDR2 is SASEGT in the germline V gene. The germline V and J ends were trimmed by 7 bases and 0 bases, with 12 bases remaining between them. The CDR3 spans 15 residues. CDR3 bases: TGTGCCAGCACCACAGCGGCAGCAACTAATGAAAAACTGTTTTTT. Translated, it gives CASTTAAATNEKLFF.

This clone was seen only once. The conserved phenylalanine or tryptophan is not found at the CDR3 terminus, so this likely reflects a read error. The rearrangement links TRBV10-3 to TRBJ2-3, with 13 nucleotides matching TRBD2. Trimming at V came to 8 bases and at J to 5 bases, leaving 7 bases not matched to a gene. The CDR3 extends over 15 amino acids. Germline V CDR1 and CDR2: ENHRY, SYGVKD. CDR3 sequence: CAISRLAGGGDTQYV. CDR3 DNA: TGTGCCATCTCCCGACTAGCGGGGGGCGGAGATACGCAGTATGTT.

This rearrangement joins TRBV9 to TRBJ2-7; the match to TRBD1 covers 9 bases. The CDR3 extends over 16 amino acids. Germline V lookup: CDR1 SGDLS, CDR2 YYNGEE. J gave up 0 bases and V 4 bases, and 8 bases lay outside the gene matches. CDR3 sequence: CASSHSRDRDSYEQYF. CDR3 DNA sequence: TGTGCCAGCAGCCACTCGAGGGACAGGGACTCCTACGAGCAGTACTTC. Filled out from reference TRBV9 and TRBJ2-7, the complete variable domain reads DSGVTQTPKHLITATGQRVTLRCSPRSGDLSVYWYQQSLDQGLQFLIQYYNGEERAKGNILERFSAQQFPDLHSELNLSSLELGDSALYFCASSHSRDRDSYEQYFGPGTRLTVT.

CDR3 residues: CASSYPEGSTDTQYF. In DNA form, the CDR3 reads TGTGCCAGCAGCTATCCCGAGGGAAGCACAGATACGCAGTATTTT. The V call is TRBV5-5, the J call TRBJ2-3; maybe TRBD2 (5 bases). Germline assignment: CDR1 SGHKS and CDR2 YYEKEE (reference sequence). The V and J ends lost 3 bases and 0 bases respectively, with 11 bases between them. The CDR3 totals 15 residues.

This chain uses TRBV5-1 with TRBJ1-3; D gene ambiguous. This CDR3 spans 16 amino acids. The germline CDR1 and CDR2 sequences are SGHRS and YFSETQ. V was cut by 0 bases and J by 0 bases, with 10 bases left in between. The CDR3 region has the DNA TGCGCCAGCAGCTTGGCCGTCACGGGCTCTGGAAACACCATATATTTT. It yields the protein CASSLAVTGSGNTIYF.